The entry below describes one TCR beta chain. The target antigen is unknown. The sample originates from a study of cytomegalovirus exposure and HLA in healthy donors. Study observations and caveats: Follow-up analysis later connected one missense variant in DCLRE1C with trimming of TCR beta V- and J-genes.

Vbeta (60) and Jbeta (13) primers were used in the PCR. Measured with immunoSEQ multiplex PCR; TCRdb has only the in-frame clones, and not every one. The sample comprises about 67,000 clones, 85% to 90% of which are singletons, and about 12% rests with the top ten. The CDR3 covers 13 residues. V was shortened by 4 bases and J by 3 bases, with 9 bases between the two germline ends. Per germline, CDR1 MGHRA and CDR2 YSYEKL. Sequenced input: PBMCs. The J gene is TRBJ1-2, the V gene TRBV4-1; D not certain. The receptor's source is a woman aged 30 to 39 in good health and CMV-seropositive. Written as DNA, the CDR3 is TGCGCCAGCAGCCTAGCAGCCGACTATGGCTACACCTTC. It specifies CASSLAADYGYTF.